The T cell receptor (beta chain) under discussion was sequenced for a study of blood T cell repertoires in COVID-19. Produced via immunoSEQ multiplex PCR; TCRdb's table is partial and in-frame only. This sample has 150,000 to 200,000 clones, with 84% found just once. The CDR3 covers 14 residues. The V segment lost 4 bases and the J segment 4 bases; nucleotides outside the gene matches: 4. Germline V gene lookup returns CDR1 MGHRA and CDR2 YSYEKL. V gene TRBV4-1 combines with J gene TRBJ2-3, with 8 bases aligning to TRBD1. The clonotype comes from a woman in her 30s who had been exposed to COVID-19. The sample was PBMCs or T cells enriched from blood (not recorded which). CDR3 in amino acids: CASSPGTGPDTQYF. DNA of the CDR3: TGCGCCAGCAGCCCGGGGACAGGCCCAGATACGCAGTATTTT.